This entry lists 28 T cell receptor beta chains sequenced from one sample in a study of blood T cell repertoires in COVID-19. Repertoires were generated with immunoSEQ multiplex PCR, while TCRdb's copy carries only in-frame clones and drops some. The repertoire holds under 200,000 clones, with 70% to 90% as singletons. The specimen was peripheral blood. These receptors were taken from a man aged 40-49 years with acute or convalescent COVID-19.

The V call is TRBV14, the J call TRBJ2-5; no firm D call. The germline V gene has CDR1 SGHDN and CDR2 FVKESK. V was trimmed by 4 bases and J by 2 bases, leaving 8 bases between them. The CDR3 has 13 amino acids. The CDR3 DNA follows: TGTGCCAGCAGCCGGGCCCTTCAAGAGACCCAGTACTTC. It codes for CASSRALQETQYF.

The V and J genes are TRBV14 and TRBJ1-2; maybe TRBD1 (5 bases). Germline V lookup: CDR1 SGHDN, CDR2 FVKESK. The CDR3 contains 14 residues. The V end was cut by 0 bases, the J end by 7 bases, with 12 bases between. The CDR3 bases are TGTGCCAGCAGCCAAGATTGGGGGGGTGCTGGCTACACCTTC. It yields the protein CASSQDWGGAGYTF.

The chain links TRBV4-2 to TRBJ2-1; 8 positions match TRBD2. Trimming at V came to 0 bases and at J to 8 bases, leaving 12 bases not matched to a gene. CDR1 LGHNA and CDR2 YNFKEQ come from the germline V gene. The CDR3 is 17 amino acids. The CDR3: CASSQEQGAGAGHEQFF. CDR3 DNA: TGTGCCAGCAGCCAAGAACAGGGAGCGGGGGCGGGACATGAGCAGTTCTTC.

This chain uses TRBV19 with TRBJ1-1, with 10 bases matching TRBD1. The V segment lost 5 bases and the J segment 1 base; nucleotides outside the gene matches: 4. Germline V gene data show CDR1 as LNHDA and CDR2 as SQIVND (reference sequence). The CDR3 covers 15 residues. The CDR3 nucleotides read TGTGCCAGTAGTCGACAGGGGGCAGCGAACACTGAAGCTTTCTTT. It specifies CASSRQGAANTEAFF.

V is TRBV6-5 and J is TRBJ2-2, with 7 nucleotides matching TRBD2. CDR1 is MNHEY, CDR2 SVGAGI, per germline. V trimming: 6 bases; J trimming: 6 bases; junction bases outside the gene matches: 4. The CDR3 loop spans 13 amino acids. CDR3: CASSRSGAGELFF. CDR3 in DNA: TGTGCCAGCAGCCGAAGCGGGGCCGGGGAGCTGTTTTTT.

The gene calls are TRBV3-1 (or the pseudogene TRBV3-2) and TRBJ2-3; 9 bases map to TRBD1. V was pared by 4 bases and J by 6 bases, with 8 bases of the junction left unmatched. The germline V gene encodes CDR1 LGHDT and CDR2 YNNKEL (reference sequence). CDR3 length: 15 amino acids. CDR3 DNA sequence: TGTGCCAGCAGCCGGACAGGGGTGGTGCGGGATACGCAGTATTTT. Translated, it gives CASSRTGVVRDTQYF.

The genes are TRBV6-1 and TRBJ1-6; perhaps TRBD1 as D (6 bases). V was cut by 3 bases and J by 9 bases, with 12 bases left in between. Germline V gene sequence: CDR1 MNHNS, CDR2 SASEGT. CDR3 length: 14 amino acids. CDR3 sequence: CASSDRGRRSPLHF. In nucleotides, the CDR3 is TGTGCCAGCAGTGACAGGGGACGGCGTTCACCCCTCCACTTT.

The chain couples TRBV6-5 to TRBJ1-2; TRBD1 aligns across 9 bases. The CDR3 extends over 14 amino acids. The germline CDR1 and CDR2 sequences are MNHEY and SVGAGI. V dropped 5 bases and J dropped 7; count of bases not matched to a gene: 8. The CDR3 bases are TGTGCCAGCAGTCAACAGGGGGCTCGGAGTGGCTACACCTTC. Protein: CASSQQGARSGYTF.

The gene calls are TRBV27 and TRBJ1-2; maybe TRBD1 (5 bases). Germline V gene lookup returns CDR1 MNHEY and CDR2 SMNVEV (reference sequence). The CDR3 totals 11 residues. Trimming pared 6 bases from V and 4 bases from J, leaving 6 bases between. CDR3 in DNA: TGTGCCAGCAGGGGGGGCTATGGCTACACCTTC. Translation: CASRGGYGYTF.

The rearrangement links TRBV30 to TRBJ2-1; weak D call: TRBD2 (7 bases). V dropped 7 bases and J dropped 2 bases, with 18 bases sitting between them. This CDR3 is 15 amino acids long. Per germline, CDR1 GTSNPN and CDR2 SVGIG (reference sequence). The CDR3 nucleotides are TGTGCCTCTAGCTTCGCCGGGGGGCCCTACAATGAGCAGTTCTTC. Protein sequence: CASSFAGGPYNEQFF.

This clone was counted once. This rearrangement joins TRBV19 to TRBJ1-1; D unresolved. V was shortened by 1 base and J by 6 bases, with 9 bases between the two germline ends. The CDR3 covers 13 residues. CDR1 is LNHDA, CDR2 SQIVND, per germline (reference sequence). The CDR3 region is CASSIGPGAEAFF. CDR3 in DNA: TGTGCCAGTAGTATAGGACCAGGCGCTGAAGCTTTCTTT.

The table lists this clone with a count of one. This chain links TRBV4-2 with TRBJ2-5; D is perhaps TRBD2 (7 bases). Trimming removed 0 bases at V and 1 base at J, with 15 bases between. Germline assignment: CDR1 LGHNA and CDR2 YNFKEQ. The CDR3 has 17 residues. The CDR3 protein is CASSQEGAGGRQETQYF. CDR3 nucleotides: TGTGCCAGCAGCCAAGAGGGGGCCGGGGGGCGCCAAGAGACCCAGTACTTC.

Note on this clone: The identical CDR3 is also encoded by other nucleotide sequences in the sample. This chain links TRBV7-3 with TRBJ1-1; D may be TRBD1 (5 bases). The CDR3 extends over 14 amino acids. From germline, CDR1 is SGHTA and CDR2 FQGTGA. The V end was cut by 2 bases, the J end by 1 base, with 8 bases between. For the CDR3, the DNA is TGTGCCAGCAGCTTACTGGGGGGGAACACTGAAGCTTTCTTT. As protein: CASSLLGGNTEAFF. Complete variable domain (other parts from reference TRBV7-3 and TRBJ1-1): GAGVSQTPSNKVTEKGKYVELRCDPISGHTALYWYRQSLGQGPEFLIYFQGTGAADDSGLPNDRFFAVRPEGSVSTLKIQRTERGDSAVYLCASSLLGGNTEAFFGQGTRLTVV.

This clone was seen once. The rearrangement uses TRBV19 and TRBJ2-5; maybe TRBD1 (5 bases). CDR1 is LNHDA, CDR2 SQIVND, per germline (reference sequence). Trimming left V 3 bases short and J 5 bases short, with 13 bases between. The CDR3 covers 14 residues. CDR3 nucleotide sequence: TGTGCCAGTAGTATGGGGCAAGCATCGGAGACCCAGTACTTC. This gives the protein CASSMGQASETQYF.

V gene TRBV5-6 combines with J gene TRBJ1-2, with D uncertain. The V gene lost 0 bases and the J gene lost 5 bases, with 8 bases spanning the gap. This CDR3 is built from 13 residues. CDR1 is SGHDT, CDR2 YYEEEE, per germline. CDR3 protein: CASSLESGYGYTF. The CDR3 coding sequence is TGTGCCAGCAGCTTGGAGAGCGGGTATGGCTACACCTTC.

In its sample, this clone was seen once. CDR3 region: CASSRQGSNTEAFF. CDR3 DNA: TGTGCCAGCAGCAGACAGGGGTCGAACACTGAAGCTTTCTTT. The chain links TRBV5-6 to TRBJ1-1, with 8 bases identical to TRBD1. Losses at the gene ends were 4 bases for V and 1 base for J; bases not matched to a gene: 3. Germline CDR1 and CDR2: SGHDT and YYEEEE. This CDR3 has 14 residues.

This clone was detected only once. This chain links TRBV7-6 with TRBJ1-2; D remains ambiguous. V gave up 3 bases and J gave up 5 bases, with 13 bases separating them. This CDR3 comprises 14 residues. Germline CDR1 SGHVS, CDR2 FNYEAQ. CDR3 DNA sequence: TGTGCCAGCAGCTTTTCCACCTCCCTATATGGCTACACCTTC. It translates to CASSFSTSLYGYTF.

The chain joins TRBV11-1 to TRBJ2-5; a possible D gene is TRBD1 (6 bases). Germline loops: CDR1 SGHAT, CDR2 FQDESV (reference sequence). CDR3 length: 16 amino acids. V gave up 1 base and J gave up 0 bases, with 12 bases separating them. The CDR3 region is CASSLVRTEYQETQYF. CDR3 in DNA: TGTGCCAGCAGCTTAGTTCGGACAGAGTACCAAGAGACCCAGTACTTC.

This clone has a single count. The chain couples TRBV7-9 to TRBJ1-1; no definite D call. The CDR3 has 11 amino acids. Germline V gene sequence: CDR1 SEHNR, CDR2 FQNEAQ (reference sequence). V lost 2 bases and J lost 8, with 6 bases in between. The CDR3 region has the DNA TGTGCCAGCAGCTTAAAGACAGAAGCTTTCTTT. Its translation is CASSLKTEAFF.

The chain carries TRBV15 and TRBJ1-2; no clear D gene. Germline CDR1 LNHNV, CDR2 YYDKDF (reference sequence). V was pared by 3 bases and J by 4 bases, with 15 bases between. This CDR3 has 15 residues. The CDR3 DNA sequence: TGTGCCACCAGCAGTATTCCGGAGGGCGGCTATGGCTACACCTTC. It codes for CATSSIPEGGYGYTF.

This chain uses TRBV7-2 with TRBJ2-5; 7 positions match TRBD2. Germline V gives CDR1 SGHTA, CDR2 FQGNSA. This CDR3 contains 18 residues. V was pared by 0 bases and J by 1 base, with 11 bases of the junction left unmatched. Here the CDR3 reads CASSLAFSSGAAQETQYF. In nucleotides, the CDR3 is TGTGCCAGCAGCTTAGCCTTCTCAAGCGGGGCCGCCCAAGAGACCCAGTACTTC.

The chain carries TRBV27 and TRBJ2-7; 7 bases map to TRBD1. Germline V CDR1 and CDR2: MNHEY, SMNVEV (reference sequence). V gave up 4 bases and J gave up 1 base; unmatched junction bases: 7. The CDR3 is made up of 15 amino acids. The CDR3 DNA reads TGTGCCAGCAGTTCTTGGGACAGTCCGTCCTACGAGCAGTACTTC. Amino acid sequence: CASSSWDSPSYEQYF.

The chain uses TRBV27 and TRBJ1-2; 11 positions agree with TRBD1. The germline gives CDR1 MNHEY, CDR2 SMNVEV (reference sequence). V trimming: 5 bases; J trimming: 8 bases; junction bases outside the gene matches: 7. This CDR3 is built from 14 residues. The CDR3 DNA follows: TGTGCCAGCAGTCCTCCGGGACAGGGGGAAGGCTACACCTTC. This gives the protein CASSPPGQGEGYTF.

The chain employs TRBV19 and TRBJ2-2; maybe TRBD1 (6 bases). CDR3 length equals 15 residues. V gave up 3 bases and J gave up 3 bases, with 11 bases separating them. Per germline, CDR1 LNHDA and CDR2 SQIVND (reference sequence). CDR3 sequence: CASSIGGGYTGELFF. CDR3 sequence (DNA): TGTGCCAGTAGTATTGGGGGCGGGTACACCGGGGAGCTGTTTTTT.

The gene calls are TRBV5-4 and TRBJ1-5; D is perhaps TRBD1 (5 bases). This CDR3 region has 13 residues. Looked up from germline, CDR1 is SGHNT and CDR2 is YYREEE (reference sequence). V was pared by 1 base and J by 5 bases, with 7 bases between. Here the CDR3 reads CASSLQGHQPQHF. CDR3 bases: TGTGCCAGCAGCTTGCAGGGTCATCAGCCCCAGCATTTT.

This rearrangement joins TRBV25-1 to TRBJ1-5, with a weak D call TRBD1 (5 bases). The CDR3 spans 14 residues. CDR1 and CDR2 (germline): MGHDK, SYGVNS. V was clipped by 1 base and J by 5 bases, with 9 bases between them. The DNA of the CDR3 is TGTGCCAGCAGTGAATTGGGGGGGGATCAGCCCCAGCATTTT. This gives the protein CASSELGGDQPQHF.

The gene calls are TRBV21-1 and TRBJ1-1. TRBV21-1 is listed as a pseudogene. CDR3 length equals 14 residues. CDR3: CASSLTFGNTEAFF. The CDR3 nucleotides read TGTGCCAGCAGCCTTACCTTCGGGAACACTGAAGCTTTCTTT.

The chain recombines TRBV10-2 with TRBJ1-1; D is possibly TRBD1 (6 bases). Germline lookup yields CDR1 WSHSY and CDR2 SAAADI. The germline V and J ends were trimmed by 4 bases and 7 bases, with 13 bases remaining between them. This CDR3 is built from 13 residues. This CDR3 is CASSAQGLDEAFF. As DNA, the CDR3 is TGCGCCAGCAGTGCCCAGGGGCTCGATGAAGCTTTCTTT.